The T cell receptor (beta chain) under discussion was sequenced for a study of cytomegalovirus exposure and HLA in healthy donors (dated by TCRdb to about 2017). In the study overall: In an earlier analysis of under 750 of the donors, 250 to 300 Gb of sequence data and 120 million or so unique TCR beta sequences from approximately 180 million T cells were reported. An early release that covered approximately 600 HLA-typed donors contained approximately 300 gigabases of sequencing data and around 80 million unique TCR sequences. Of the 300 to 450 genotyped donors, approximately 83% fell in the genetic ancestry cluster associated with self-reported Caucasian donors. The study aimed to test whether signatures of past pathogen exposure could be identified by cataloging public T cell receptors. Using immunosequencing, the study profiled T cell repertoires from 500 to 800 subjects and related those repertoires to cytomegalovirus serostatus. Along with the approximately 650-subject first cohort, a separate validation cohort of more than 90 different subjects was used. High-throughput TCR immunosequencing, statistical association of individual TCRs with disease status, and machine learning were combined to predict cytomegalovirus infection status. To study patterns of TCR occurrence, a later analysis re-analyzed previously published TCR beta repertoires from around 660 donors and added high-resolution HLA genotyping. Rather than using new phenotypic data, the later analysis identified candidate immune exposures from TCR beta sequences and from how often those sequences occurred across donors. In an earlier analysis of 500 to 650 of the donors, high-throughput TCR beta sequencing was used to judge whether each TCR beta V gene segment behaved as functional or pseudogenic. Donor age, sex, ethnicity and CMV serostatus were collected together with the repertoire data. A later genetic analysis took genome-wide SNP genotypes for about three fifths of the roughly 700 donors and used that subset as a discovery cohort. Every repertoire in the discovery cohort had been generated on one and the same sequencing platform. Class I and class II HLA loci were covered by the typing at four-digit resolution. The number of typed donors differed by locus: roughly 629-640 for A, B, C, DRB1 and DQB1; 522 for DQA1; 606 for DPA1; and roughly 490 for DPB1. Four to six DR-DQ haplotypes were handled as single units for association and clustering, since linkage in the cohort was strong. Among 300 to 450 genotyped donors of the cohort, an average of roughly 240,000 unique TCR beta nucleotide sequences were sequenced per donor, about a sixth of them non-productive.

About this clone: Its antigen remains unidentified. Per-base quality was not reported, and no clone a single base away is much larger than it.

The cohort comprised some 680 healthy bone marrow donors. At the time of sampling, all cohort members were nominally healthy, though unrecorded immune exposures were likely present. The donor tested CMV seropositive and was one of the 289 seropositive cohort members. A peripheral blood sample was collected from each donor, and TCR beta sequencing was performed on peripheral blood mononuclear cells. The Qiagen DNeasy Blood Extraction Kit was used to extract genomic DNA from the blood cell samples. The full study reports these points: Sequencing depth was assumed to be roughly uniform across donors in the presence/absence analyses, though that assumption may not hold. In a later analysis, TCR association rates were found to vary across HLA loci, with the most associated TCRs seen for DRB1 alleles and the fewest for HLA-C alleles. Broadly in line with IMGT annotations, most TCR beta V segments showed up in productive rearrangements about 87% or about 30% of the time in an earlier analysis of 450 to 750 of the donors. It was suggested by the authors that the approach could potentially be generalized to other disease states and immunological phenotypes. Linkage disequilibrium might explain the correlated functional status among segregating V segments, but an unknown experimental factor could not be excluded. A few of the identified cytomegalovirus-associated TCR beta chains were confirmed in vitro to be specific for cytomegalovirus antigens. At a false discovery rate of 0.05, a later analysis linked around 15,000 TCR beta sequences to specific HLA alleles. The cohort was sequenced for TCR beta chains only, and without alpha or paired-chain data the features that could be detected were limited. The study gave a list of around 170 TCR beta chains associated with cytomegalovirus. The sequencing pipeline was judged likely to have produced a cluster of highly shared sequence variants as a technical artifact. According to a later analysis, parvovirus B19, influenza, CMV and Epstein-Barr virus appeared linked to several top co-occurrence clusters. Because the 87-base-pair reads could not distinguish some IMGT-functional V segments, including TRBV6-2 and TRBV6-3, those segments were excluded. An association between a missense DCLRE1C variant and V-gene and J-gene trimming of TCR beta chains was found in a later genetic analysis and replicated in an independent cohort. According to a later genetic analysis, donors in an Asian-associated ancestry cluster had fewer N-insertions in productive TCRs than the approximately 630-donor mean. Across donors, most TCR sequences were observed very rarely, whereas some public TCRs were present in many individuals. A further reported finding was that TCR beta sequences accurately predicted the HLA-A and HLA-B alleles for most subjects in the first cohort. A later analysis found that most CMV-associated TCR beta chains appeared HLA-restricted, with HLA associations seemingly driven largely by CMV exposure. For the cohort, immune exposure information was limited to CMV serostatus. Because some donors lacked HLA typing at each locus, the association tests relied only on the typed subset. Strong co-occurrence of HLA alleles, especially DR and DQ, made assigning TCR associations to individual alleles difficult. The earlier analysis of fewer than 750 of the donors excluded seventeen rarely observed V segments, including chromosome 9 orphons, because counts were too low. In both the original and validation cohorts, the classifier was reported to diagnose cytomegalovirus status with high specificity and sensitivity. In a later analysis, HLA-associated TCR beta chains showed more clonal expansion and lower generation probabilities than non-associated chains that were equally common.

The CDR3, from cysteine to phenylalanine, totals 14 residues. Of the read, only the CDR3 DNA is kept; its 42 bases are in frame from base 1. CDR1 and CDR2 (MDHEN, SYDVKM) derive from the germline V gene. Relative to germline, V is missing 7 bases and J is missing 4 bases, with 7 bases of the junction outside any gene match. Receptor libraries were prepared by the immunoSEQ multiplex PCR assay. The multiplex PCR relied on a mix of 60 forward primers for TCR Vbeta segments and 13 reverse primers for TCR Jbeta segments. Amplification of the CDR3 region of rearranged TCR beta genes was performed with a multiplex PCR assay on genomic DNA. Amplified TCR beta libraries were sequenced as 87-base-pair reads on the Illumina HiSeq System. In the paper's pipeline: A later analysis tallied 80 million to 95 million unique TCR beta chains across the 666 repertoires, and about 10 million of those chains were shared by two or more donors. Raw reads were error-corrected and collapsed into unique sequences with a nearest-neighbor algorithm that merged closely related sequences to remove PCR and sequencing errors. CDR3 sequences were aligned to IMGT reference sequences to assign V, D and J gene segments. For a sequence to be retained, a match of at least six nucleotides was required to both a V gene segment and a J gene segment. A rearrangement was called productive if the CDR3 had no stop codons and remained in frame with V and J, and every other rearrangement was called non-productive. CDR3 was defined by IMGT convention, running from the second conserved V-encoded cysteine to the conserved J-encoded phenylalanine. The earlier analysis of some 600 of the donors excluded sequences that lacked an unambiguous match to a single V gene segment. In an earlier analysis of several hundred of the donors, V segments were called functional above 56.7% productive rearrangements and were called segregating when the between-donor standard deviation exceeded 5%. A statistical classification framework was developed to diagnose cytomegalovirus status using the catalog of TCR beta chain sequences. A later analysis assigned V and J genes by comparing TCR nucleotide sequences with IMGT/GENE-DB human TR gene sequences. In a later analysis, CDR3 sequences and most-parsimonious VDJ recombination scenarios were assigned using the TCRdist pipeline. In a later analysis, every TCR beta chain was defined by the combination of its CDR3 amino acid sequence and its V-gene family, and reads without a unique V-gene family were dropped. As a way to deal with suspected cross-contamination and a sequencing artifact, a later analysis dropped 450 to 700 nucleotide sequences that were highly shared and had low generation probability. In a later analysis, a clonal expansion index for each public chain was calculated from normalized within-repertoire ranks of inferred template counts. Generation probabilities in a later analysis came from a VDJ recombination model fitted to out-of-frame rearrangements, and those results were checked against IGoR. Hypergeometric tests were used in a later analysis to score TCR-TCR, TCR-HLA and TCR-CMV co-occurrence, with a repertoire-size bias correction applied to the TCR pairs. A later analysis estimated false discovery rates by permuting HLA or CMV assignments 20 times. In a later analysis, co-occurring TCRs were grouped using DBSCAN, with TCRdist sequence similarity added in when clustering inside HLA-allele-positive subsets. Repertoires with fewer than 30,000 or more than 120,000 public chains, plus five repertoires with anomalous nucleotide sharing, were excluded from co-occurrence clustering. TCRdb carries this immuneACCESS record with in-frame sequences only. Its versions omit some clonotypes, under half of them owing to an unresolved V gene in the studies checked, with the rest unexplained. That table supplies the V and J calls and clone size; D and trimming were determined from the DNA. Present in this sample are around 200,000 clones, approximately 80% of which were seen just once. Jointly, the top ten make up around 1.2% of the sample.

The chain couples TRBV28 to TRBJ1-2, with TRBD1 matching 9 junction bases. This receptor was taken from a girl aged 2 to 9 in good health and CMV-seropositive. Sequencing used PBMCs. The nucleotides read TGTGCCAGCACGCGGGACAGGGCAACCTATGGCTACACCTTC. It translates to CASTRDRATYGYTF.